One and the same sample provided the 26 T cell receptor beta chains below, sequenced in a study of response to subunit inactivated influenza vaccine. MiXCR, applied by TCRdb to the RT-PCR reads, yields one record per CDR3 protein. This table has just over 300,000 distinct CDR3 sequences, over 20% appearing once. Specimen: PBMCs from blood, collected about 20 months after vaccination. The receptors were sampled from a man aged 45 to 70 who received an inactivated influenza vaccine.

This clonotype was seen more than once but under ten times. The chain couples TRBV29-1 to TRBJ2-7, with D perhaps TRBD1 (6 bases). V was pared by 4 bases and J by 3 bases, with 10 bases between. The CDR3 contains 12 residues. The V gene's germline CDR1 is SQVTM and CDR2 ANQGSEA. The CDR3 region is CSVAGEYYEQYF. DNA for the CDR3: TGCAGCGTTGCAGGGGAGTACTACGAGCAGTACTTC.

The chain uses TRBV12-3 or TRBV12-4 and TRBJ2-7; no reliable D call. This CDR3 is built from 13 residues. Deletions cut 2 bases from V and 3 bases from J, with 8 bases between. The CDR3 is CASSLIWRYEQYF. DNA for the CDR3: TGTGCCAGCAGTTTAATCTGGCGCTACGAGCAGTACTTC.

The J gene is TRBJ2-1, the V gene TRBV5-4; D possibly corresponds to TRBD2 (6 bases). CDR3 length: 15 residues. The germline V and J ends were trimmed by 5 bases and 0 bases, with 12 bases remaining between them. Germline V lookup: CDR1 SGHNT, CDR2 YYREEE (reference sequence). The CDR3 is CASRSSVSSYNEQFF. The CDR3 bases are TGTGCCAGCAGGTCTAGCGTGAGCTCCTACAATGAGCAGTTCTTC.

V gene TRBV7-2 combines with J gene TRBJ2-5, with D hard to call. Germline V gene sequence: CDR1 SGHTA, CDR2 FQGNSA. The CDR3 has 14 amino acids. V was clipped by 0 bases and J by 4 bases, with 9 bases between them. The chain's CDR3 is CASSLARSGETQYF. The CDR3 bases are TGTGCCAGCAGCTTAGCGCGGTCTGGAGAGACCCAGTACTTC. Complete variable domain (other parts from reference TRBV7-2 and TRBJ2-5): GAGVSQSPSNKVTEKGKDVELRCDPISGHTALYWYRQSLGQGLEFLIYFQGNSAPDKSGLPSDRFSAERTGGSVSTLTIQRTQQEDSAVYLCASSLARSGETQYFGPGTRLLVL.

This clonotype was seen a handful of times. This rearrangement joins TRBV12-3 or TRBV12-4 to TRBJ2-7; the D is unclear. The germline V and J ends were trimmed by 6 bases and 2 bases, with 14 bases remaining between them. CDR3 size: 14 residues. CDR3 nucleotides: TGTGCCAGCAGGCAATCGAGGCATACCTACGAGCAGTACTTC. Protein product: CASRQSRHTYEQYF.

This clonotype showed up just a few times. This chain connects TRBV19 to TRBJ2-3; D unresolved. Germline CDR1 reads LNHDA; CDR2 reads SQIVND (reference sequence). Deletions cut 5 bases from V and 1 base from J, with 4 bases between. This CDR3 contains 12 residues. CDR3 in amino acids: CASSWGTDTQYF. The DNA of the CDR3 is TGTGCCAGTAGTTGGGGCACAGATACGCAGTATTTT.

This clonotype was seen more than once but under ten times. The rearrangement uses TRBV29-1 and TRBJ1-5, with D unresolved. Trimming took 4 bases from V and 10 from J, leaving 11 bases between them. Germline V gene lookup returns CDR1 SQVTM and CDR2 ANQGSEA. The CDR3 covers 11 residues. For the CDR3, the DNA is TGCAGCGTTGGAACTGACGGCCCCCAGCATTTT. Its protein product is CSVGTDGPQHF.

The CDR3 bases are TGTGCCAGCAGCTGGGGTTCTTACGAGCAGTACTTC. It translates to CASSWGSYEQYF. The genes are TRBV5-6 and TRBJ2-7; D remains unclear. V was cut by 3 bases and J by 4 bases, with 8 bases left in between. This CDR3 has 12 amino acids. Germline V CDR1 and CDR2: SGHDT, YYEEEE.

The chain joins TRBV5-1 to TRBJ1-2; D uncertain. The CDR3 contains 13 residues. Germline-derived CDR1 and CDR2 are SGHRS and YFSETQ. V gave up 6 bases and J gave up 3 bases, with 12 bases separating them. CDR3 bases: TGCGCCAGCAATGGTTGGCCGGACTATGGCTACACCTTC. Translation gives CASNGWPDYGYTF.

This clonotype has a count of ten or more. The chain links TRBV3-1 to TRBJ1-2, with 8 nucleotides matching TRBD1. Germline assignment: CDR1 LGHDT and CDR2 YNNKEL (reference sequence). This CDR3 comprises 13 residues. Trimming at V came to 5 bases and at J to 6 bases, leaving 5 bases not matched to a gene. The CDR3 DNA is TGTGCCAGCAGCTCGCAGGGGGCGCATGGCTACACCTTC. It codes for CASSSQGAHGYTF.

In this sample, this clonotype turned up a few times. The chain recombines TRBV18 with TRBJ1-4; 7 bases align to TRBD1. Germline CDR1 KGHSH, CDR2 LQKENI. V lost 0 bases and J lost 7; bases outside the gene matches: 11. The CDR3 extends over 17 amino acids. CDR3 protein: CASSPPRQGALSEKLFF. DNA for the CDR3: TGTGCCAGCTCACCACCACGACAGGGAGCCCTAAGTGAAAAACTGTTTTTT.

This clonotype was counted at least ten times. The chain combines TRBV11-3 with TRBJ2-2, with unresolved D. Trimming removed 4 bases from V and 6 bases from J, with 6 bases in between. The CDR3 runs to 12 residues. Germline CDR1 is SGHNT and CDR2 is YENEEA. CDR3 in amino acids: CASSSFPGELFF. The DNA for the CDR3 is TGTGCCAGCAGCTCGTTCCCCGGGGAGCTGTTTTTT.

There are a few counts of this clonotype. V usage is TRBV6-1 and J usage is TRBJ1-2; TRBD1 agrees at 7 bases. The V gene end was trimmed by 6 bases and the J gene end by 4 bases; junction bases not matched to a gene: 11. Germline CDR1 is MNHNS and CDR2 is SASEGT. The CDR3 runs to 15 residues. DNA for the CDR3: TGTGCCAGCAGCCCCCATAGGGACAGAACCTATGGCTACACCTTC. Its protein product is CASSPHRDRTYGYTF.

In its sample, this clonotype was seen a few times. One end of the junction does not line up with germline, which may come from a read error. The chain combines TRBV7-2 with TRBJ1-4; D perhaps matches TRBD1 (5 bases). Germline values: CDR1 SGHTA, CDR2 FQGNSA. The CDR3 sequence is 15 residues long. The DNA of the CDR3 is TGTGCCAGCAATCCCAACGGGTTGGGGGGGGAAAGACTGTTTTTT. Protein: CASNPNGLGGERLFF.

This clonotype has just a few counts. This chain links TRBV5-6 with TRBJ2-7; D is unresolved. Trimming stripped 3 bases from V and 6 bases from J, with 10 bases between. The CDR3 sequence is 12 residues long. Germline lookup yields CDR1 SGHDT and CDR2 YYEEEE. The CDR3 here is CASSYWTGEQYF. The CDR3 region has the DNA TGTGCCAGCAGCTATTGGACGGGCGAGCAGTACTTC.

This clonotype came up a few times. The rearrangement uses TRBV6-2 or TRBV6-3 and TRBJ2-6; D uncertain. Germline V gene sequence: CDR1 MNHEY, CDR2 SVGEGT. Deletions cut 6 bases from V and 3 bases from J, with 18 bases between. This CDR3 comprises 17 residues. CDR3 amino acids: CASRESEWRLGANVLTF. The CDR3 DNA reads as TGTGCCAGCAGGGAGTCCGAGTGGCGACTTGGGGCCAACGTCCTGACTTTC.

This clonotype was detected only a few times. The CDR3 nucleotides are TGTGCCTGGAGTGATGGCGGAGCTTATGGCTACACCTTC. Protein: CAWSDGGAYGYTF. The chain recombines TRBV30 with TRBJ1-2; the D is unclear. The germline V and J ends were trimmed by 1 base and 5 bases, with 11 bases remaining between them. This CDR3 comprises 13 residues. The germline V gene has CDR1 GTSNPN and CDR2 SVGIG (reference sequence). The full variable domain, rest sourced from reference TRBV30 and TRBJ1-2, is SQTIHQWPATLVQPVGSPLSLECTVEGTSNPNLYWYRQAAGRGLQLLFYSVGIGQISSEVPQNLSASRPQDRQFILSSKKLLLSDSGFYLCAWSDGGAYGYTFGSGTRLTVV.

The J gene is TRBJ1-5, the V gene TRBV6-5, with 9 bases that match TRBD1. The CDR3 spans 17 residues. V dropped 2 bases and J dropped 2; count of bases not matched to a gene: 7. Germline V gene data show CDR1 as MNHEY and CDR2 as SVGAGI. The CDR3 loop reads CASSYGTGFVGNQPQHF. CDR3 coding DNA: TGTGCCAGCAGTTACGGGACAGGGTTTGTTGGCAATCAGCCCCAGCATTTT.

The sample holds a few counts of this clonotype. V usage is TRBV4-3 and J usage is TRBJ2-5, with D possibly being TRBD2 (5 bases). From germline, CDR1 is LGHNA and CDR2 YSLEER. V lost 0 bases, J lost 5 bases, and 13 bases lay in between. The CDR3 spans 15 residues. Here the CDR3 DNA reads TGCGCCAGCAGCCAAGAGGGCAGGTCGGGGGAGACCCAGTACTTC. This encodes CASSQEGRSGETQYF.

The V and J genes are TRBV29-1 and TRBJ2-2; D uncertain. V was pared by 4 bases and J by 0 bases, with 9 bases between. Germline V gives CDR1 SQVTM, CDR2 ANQGSEA. There are 14 residues in the CDR3. The CDR3 is CSVVGPPNTGELFF. In DNA, the CDR3 is TGCAGCGTTGTCGGTCCGCCGAACACCGGGGAGCTGTTTTTT.

The J gene is TRBJ1-2, the V gene TRBV7-9; D not certain. Per the germline V gene, CDR1 is SEHNR and CDR2 is FQNEAQ (reference sequence). The V gene lost 3 bases and the J gene lost 5 bases, with 10 bases spanning the gap. The CDR3 runs 13 residues. CDR3 amino acids: CASSFRELYGYTF. For the CDR3, the DNA is TGTGCCAGCAGCTTCCGGGAGCTTTATGGCTACACCTTC.

This clonotype was recorded a few times. This chain links TRBV7-6 with TRBJ2-1, with TRBD2 matching over 9 bases. Trimming cost V 5 bases and J 13 bases; bases outside gene matches: 9. CDR3 length equals 13 residues. Germline lookup yields CDR1 SGHVS and CDR2 FNYEAQ. The CDR3 region is CASSQGLALEQFF. CDR3 coding DNA: TGTGCCAGCAGCCAGGGACTAGCTTTAGAACAGTTCTTC.

This sequence joins TRBV6-5 and TRBJ2-3; the match to TRBD2 covers 7 bases. Germline assignment: CDR1 MNHEY and CDR2 SVGAGI. The CDR3 consists of 16 residues. V lost 3 bases to trimming and J lost 7 bases; unmatched junction nucleotides: 13. This chain's CDR3 is CASSYSRREGRYTQYF. The CDR3 DNA is TGTGCCAGCAGTTATTCGCGGAGGGAGGGCCGGTATACGCAGTATTTT.

V usage is TRBV12-3 or TRBV12-4 and J usage is TRBJ2-5; possibly TRBD2 for D (7 bases). This CDR3 has 14 amino acids. V dropped 10 bases and J dropped 1 base, with 16 bases sitting between them. CDR3 coding DNA: TGTGCCACGCGAAGGGGGGAGGGCCAAGAGACCCAGTACTTC. Translated, it gives CATRRGEGQETQYF.

In its sample, this clonotype was seen a few times. V usage is TRBV10-3 and J usage is TRBJ2-1; no reliable D call. Germline-derived CDR1 and CDR2 are ENHRY and SYGVKD. Trimming took off 6 bases at V and 4 bases at J, with 7 bases between the two ends. The CDR3 has 12 amino acids. CDR3 sequence reads: CAIRDGYNEQFF. The CDR3 DNA is TGTGCCATCAGGGACGGTTACAATGAGCAGTTCTTC.

V usage is TRBV7-2 and J usage is TRBJ1-2; 7 bases line up with TRBD1. Germline V lookup: CDR1 SGHTA, CDR2 FQGNSA. The V gene end was trimmed by 5 bases and the J gene end by 5 bases; junction bases not matched to a gene: 8. The CDR3 contains 14 residues. The CDR3 is CASSRDGTVYGYTF. The CDR3, as DNA: TGTGCCAGCAGCAGAGATGGGACAGTTTATGGCTACACCTTC.